Presented here are 10 T cell receptor beta chains from one specimen sequenced in a study of blood T cell repertoires in COVID-19. Data came from immunoSEQ multiplex PCR; TCRdb stores just in-frame clones and leaves some out. This table has 50,000 to 70,000 clones, around 83% appearing once. Sample: peripheral blood. Every receptor here comes from an older woman with acute or convalescent COVID-19.

The V and J genes are TRBV3-1 (or the pseudogene TRBV3-2) and TRBJ2-2, with 8 bases fitting TRBD1. V was pared by 0 bases and J by 5 bases, with 11 bases of the junction left unmatched. Germline V gene sequence: CDR1 LGHDT, CDR2 YNNKEL (reference sequence). The CDR3 consists of 18 residues. The CDR3 protein is CASSQDPQRQGWTGELFF. The DNA for the CDR3 is TGTGCCAGCAGCCAAGATCCCCAACGACAGGGGTGGACCGGGGAGCTGTTTTTT.

This chain joins TRBV25-1 and TRBJ1-1; TRBD1 matches 12 bases. Germline CDR1 MGHDK, CDR2 SYGVNS. After removal of 5 bases from V and 6 bases from J, the junction contained 4 bases not matched to a gene. The CDR3 is 14 residues long. The CDR3 protein is CASSLGTGGSEAFF. The CDR3 bases are TGTGCCAGCAGTTTAGGGACAGGGGGCTCTGAAGCTTTCTTT.

The count of this clone is one. This sequence joins TRBV11-2 and TRBJ2-1, with D maybe TRBD2 (7 bases). The V gene's germline CDR1 is SGHAT and CDR2 FQNNGV. V was clipped by 5 bases and J by 8 bases, with 22 bases between them. The CDR3 runs 16 residues. In nucleotides, the CDR3 is TGTGCCAGCAGCGCCACTCGGGGGGCCCTCACCGATGAGCAGTTCTTC. Protein sequence: CASSATRGALTDEQFF. Combining the CDR3 with reference TRBV11-2 and TRBJ2-1 gives the whole variable domain EAGVAQSPRYKIIEKRQSVAFWCNPISGHATLYWYQQILGQGPKLLIQFQNNGVVDDSQLPKDRFSAERLKGVDSTLKIQPAKLEDSAVYLCASSATRGALTDEQFFGPGTRLTVL.

This clone was recorded once. The gene calls are TRBV24-1 and TRBJ2-4; 7 nucleotides match TRBD1. CDR3 size: 21 residues. Germline-derived CDR1 and CDR2 are KGHDR and SFDVKD. Trimming took 1 base from V and 0 from J; bases not matched to a gene: 17. CDR3 sequence (DNA): TGTGCCACCAGTGATTTTCCGGGGCAGGGGGACCTGATAATAGCCAAAAACATTCAGTACTTC. Translated, it gives CATSDFPGQGDLIIAKNIQYF.

V usage is TRBV28 and J usage is TRBJ2-7, with D perhaps TRBD1 (6 bases). The CDR3 loop spans 11 amino acids. Between the trimmed V and J ends, which lost 7 bases and 6 bases, there was a span of 10 bases. Germline CDR1 and CDR2: MDHEN and SYDVKM. The DNA for the CDR3 is TGTGCCAGCACAACAGGGCCCGAGCAGTACTTC. It codes for CASTTGPEQYF.

This sequence joins TRBV5-5 and TRBJ2-3; the D is unclear. CDR3 size: 12 residues. V was clipped by 2 bases and J by 1 base, with 2 bases between them. Germline lookup yields CDR1 SGHKS and CDR2 YYEKEE (reference sequence). CDR3 coding DNA: TGTGCCAGCAGCTTCGGCACAGATACGCAGTATTTT. Its translation: CASSFGTDTQYF.

The chain is built from TRBV9 and TRBJ2-4; 14 bases match TRBD2. The CDR3 runs 19 residues. The trim removed 4 bases at V and 5 bases at J, leaving 14 bases unmatched. Germline-derived CDR1 and CDR2 are SGDLS and YYNGEE. CDR3: CASSPTSGGAEAAENIQYF. The CDR3 nucleotides read TGTGCCAGCAGCCCGACTAGCGGGGGGGCCGAGGCGGCCGAAAACATTCAGTACTTC.

The rearrangement uses TRBV2 and TRBJ1-1; 9 bases are a match to TRBD1. The CDR3 sequence is 15 residues long. Germline V gene data show CDR1 as SNHLY and CDR2 as FYNNEI. J gave up 3 bases and V 7 bases, and 9 bases lay outside the gene matches. This chain's CDR3 is CASTEQGAPDTEAFF. The DNA for the CDR3 is TGTGCCAGCACCGAACAGGGGGCGCCGGACACTGAAGCTTTCTTT.

This chain links TRBV7-9 with TRBJ1-1; D call uncertain. Trimming stripped 5 bases from V and 1 base from J, with 8 bases between. Per the germline V gene, CDR1 is SEHNR and CDR2 is FQNEAQ (reference sequence). There are 13 residues in the CDR3. The CDR3 reads CASSPTENTEAFF. In DNA, the CDR3 is TGTGCCAGCAGCCCCACAGAGAACACTGAAGCTTTCTTT.

The chain is built from TRBV5-1 and TRBJ2-2; D may be TRBD1 (6 bases). The CDR3 is made up of 18 amino acids. Trimming left V 1 base short and J 0 bases short, with 16 bases between. Germline assignment: CDR1 SGHRS and CDR2 YFSETQ. CDR3 in DNA: TGCGCCAGCAGCTTGCGAGACAGGCCGACCCCGAACACCGGGGAGCTGTTTTTT. Translated: CASSLRDRPTPNTGELFF.